Listed below are T cell receptor beta chains from one sample, sequenced in a study of persistence of HIV-infected CD4 T cells. Their recognized antigens are unknown. Only in-frame clones appear in the TCRdb table, and some are missing; sequencing was by immunoSEQ multiplex PCR. The sample yields around 42,000 clones, around 82% seen once. This specimen consisted of CD4+ T cells sorted from PBMCs after roughly 20-hour stimulation, obtained from a patient who received antiretroviral therapy. The receptors shown here come from an adult man with HIV who was CMV-seropositive. The CDR3 runs from the conserved cysteine through the conserved F or W. D genes are given only for firm matches. Part of the rows lack a size; the others show once, few, many or a class for expanded clones.

abundance,d_gene,j_gene,v_gene,CDR3aa,CDR3nt
-,-,TRBJ2-1,TRBV29-1,CSVTSGIYNEQFF,TGCAGCGTCACGTCAGGTATCTACAATGAGCAGTTCTTC
-,-,TRBJ2-2,TRBV6-4,CASSRTQNTGELFF,TGTGCCAGCAGCAGGACTCAGAACACCGGGGAGCTGTTTTTT
-,-,TRBJ2-2,TRBV19,CASSIDRGRTGELFF,TGTGCCAGTAGTATAGATCGGGGCAGAACCGGGGAGCTGTTTTTT
-,TRBD2,TRBJ2-2,TRBV14,CASSPPGGLAGYTGELFF,TGTGCCAGCAGCCCGCCAGGGGGACTAGCGGGGTACACCGGGGAGCTGTTTTTT
-,TRBD1,TRBJ1-2,TRBV7-8,CASQKEGSGGDYGYTF,TGTGCCAGCCAGAAAGAGGGATCAGGGGGTGACTATGGCTACACCTTC
-,-,TRBJ2-7,TRBV27,CASSLVQGPYEQYF,TGTGCCAGCAGTTTAGTCCAGGGGCCCTACGAGCAGTACTTC
-,-,TRBJ1-5,TRBV30,CVWKVGNQPQHF,TGTGTCTGGAAAGTGGGGAATCAGCCCCAGCATTTT
-,-,TRBJ2-5,TRBV5-1,CASSLDGWSRETQYF,TGCGCCAGCAGCTTGGATGGTTGGTCAAGAGAGACCCAGTACTTC
-,-,TRBJ1-2,TRBV4-2,CASSQDGQGTNYGYTF,TGTGCCAGCAGCCAAGATGGGCAGGGAACTAACTATGGCTACACCTTC
-,TRBD1,TRBJ1-5,TRBV9,CASSGAPGGSNQPQHF,TGTGCCAGCAGCGGCGCTCCAGGGGGTAGCAATCAGCCCCAGCATTTT
-,-,TRBJ2-7,TRBV6-1,CASSDEGPSYEQYF,TGTGCCAGCAGTGACGAGGGCCCCTCCTACGAGCAGTACTTC
-,-,TRBJ2-2,TRBV10-1,CASRNDWNTGELFF,TGCGCCAGCAGGAATGACTGGAACACCGGGGAGCTGTTTTTT
-,-,TRBJ1-4,TRBV5-1,CASSLAPGRGEKLFF,TGCGCCAGCAGCTTGGCCCCGGGGAGGGGTGAAAAACTGTTTTTT
-,-,TRBJ1-3,TRBV14,CASSHTRDTIYF,TGTGCCAGCAGCCATACGAGGGACACCATATATTTT
-,-,TRBJ2-5,TRBV28,CASRKSRGKVEAQYF,TGTGCCAGCAGAAAATCCAGGGGCAAAGTAGAGGCCCAGTACTTC
few,-,TRBJ1-6,TRBV14,CASSLLDVNSPLHF,TGTGCCAGCAGCCTCTTAGACGTGAATTCACCCCTCCACTTT
-,TRBD1,TRBJ1-2,TRBV3-1/TRBV3-2,CASSRRDRGRKGYTF,TGTGCCAGCAGCCGCAGGGACAGGGGGCGCAAGGGCTACACCTTC